This TCR beta chain was recorded in a study of PD-1 blockade in classical Hodgkin lymphoma. Losses at the gene ends were 5 bases for V and 1 base for J; bases not matched to a gene: 4. CDR1 is SEHNR, CDR2 FQNEAQ, per germline (reference sequence). This CDR3 contains 14 residues. On this clone itself: The target antigen is unknown.

All trial patients relapsed after autologous stem cell transplantation. With magnetic negative selection, CD4+ T cells were purified from PBMCs that had been thawed. Clones were read by immunoSEQ multiplex PCR, and TCRdb kept only the in-frame ones, dropping some. The sample yields 10,000 to 15,000 clones, almost 90% seen once. Study-wide results and limits: The study reported lower baseline TCR diversity in newly diagnosed patients than in healthy donors.

The sample consisted of CD4+ T cells from blood, taken at baseline. The chain employs TRBV7-9 and TRBJ1-1; TRBD1 agrees at 7 bases. The receptor was isolated from a human donor with classical Hodgkin lymphoma. The CDR3 protein is CASSLRQGNTEAFF. DNA of the CDR3: TGTGCCAGCAGCCTTCGACAGGGGAACACTGAAGCTTTCTTT.